The sequence of this T cell receptor (beta chain) was determined in a study of blood T cell repertoires in COVID-19. Across the whole study: Material from acute and convalescent COVID-19 was sourced from the United States, Italy and Spain. PBMCs, B-cell-depleted T cells, or T cells were the source of the cDNA or gDNA that made up the material.

The CDR3 sequence is 16 residues long. After removal of 5 bases from V and 8 bases from J, the junction contained 16 bases not matched to a gene. The germline V gene has CDR1 SEHNR and CDR2 FQNEAQ (reference sequence). This clone was seen a single time. Profiling relied on immunoSEQ multiplex PCR, and the TCRdb table lists in-frame clones only, not all of them. The sample has 200,000 to 250,000 clones; around 89% are singletons. V gene TRBV7-9 combines with J gene TRBJ1-2; 8 bases are a match to TRBD1. The clonotype comes from a woman in her thirties or forties with acute or convalescent COVID-19. Material for sequencing was peripheral blood. The CDR3 DNA is TGTGCCAGCAGCCCCCCGGTGGTGACAGGGGACGGCGGCTACACCTTC. Its protein product is CASSPPVVTGDGGYTF.